Below, one T cell receptor beta chain is given with its context. Its antigen remains unidentified. The read halts 3 residues ahead of the CDR3 end, with the missing end drawn from the germline J gene. This record belongs to a study of T cells in women clearing cervical HPV infection (dated by TCRdb to about 2018). In the study overall: Cases were about two dozen women with histologically confirmed HPV16-related CIN3 or worse, including a couple of invasive cancers. This exploratory proof-of-principle case-control study, nested within the Guanacaste HPV Natural History Study in Costa Rica, compared TCR repertoires among women with different cervical HPV16 outcomes. Cases and controls were matched on age within five years and on year of sample collection. Blood from cases was collected at the visit where the lesion was first found, while blood from controls was collected once the infection could no longer be detected. HLA typing was available for only a few women, so HLA type could not be excluded as a confounder. Median age was about 32 years in cases versus over 37 in controls, and baseline characteristics did not differ significantly. Among cases, blood sampling came a median of roughly 140 days after lesion detection, with an interquartile range of 90 to 200 days. The controls were about two dozen women whose single incident HPV16 infection cleared within 12 months with no development of precancer or cancer. Five blinded duplicates per group were added as quality controls, so that roughly 60 samples were obtained: about 50 participants and around 10 replicates. In the parent cohort, about 10,000 women aged 18 or older were enrolled in Guanacaste, Costa Rica, during about 1992 to 1994 and were followed for roughly 7 years. Summary of the overall study and its limitations: Cases were distinguished from controls with an estimated AUC of approximately 0.8 by random forest classifiers combining richness and V gene abundances. Because T-cell numbers per sample were unknown, differences in richness could reflect varying T-cell content rather than repertoire biology. Whether associations preceded infection or resulted from infection could not be shown with the cross-sectional design, and effector/memory subsets and HPV-specific T cells were not isolated. TCR repertoire richness was significantly higher in CIN3+ cases than in controls across sequencing depths, while evenness did not differ. Lower TRBV6-7 relative abundance was observed in cases than in controls (around 0.1% versus 0.15%; Bonferroni P = 0.0008).

TCR beta CDR3 regions were amplified by multiplex PCR using the immunoSEQ assay from an average of around 1,200 ng genomic DNA per sample. To correct primer bias, the assay used a complete synthetic TCR repertoire to set an amplification baseline. The amplicons were sequenced on the Illumina platform. The study's own analysis went as follows. Sequences were error-corrected by clustering with frequency ratios and a modified nearest-neighbor algorithm and were then analyzed in the immunoSEQ Analyzer with IMGT gene definitions. At each rarefaction depth, TCR richness and evenness were averaged over 20 rarefaction repeats, and samples with fewer sequences than the depth were excluded. Relative abundances of V, D and J genes were compared between groups using Wilcoxon rank sum tests, with FDR correction applied. An intraclass correlation of approximately 96% for TCR richness and an average of roughly 83% across some 70 gene segments were obtained from the blinded duplicates. Not all clones reach the TCRdb copy of this immuneACCESS table, which keeps in-frame sequences only. Checked studies attribute under half of the gap to unresolved V genes and leave the rest unexplained. V and J calls and clone size are as listed in that table; D and trimming were resolved from the DNA. The sample's records list 30,000 to 35,000 clones. The ten largest clones represent about 17% of the sample.

Every participant had a single incident cervical HPV16 infection, and prevalent HPV16 infections were excluded. Cervical HPV DNA was detected with MY09/MY11 PCR, and genotyping was done with dot-blot hybridization. Approximately 15 mL of heparinized blood were centrifuged, and the buffy coat was split into aliquots, frozen at -30 degrees C, and then kept at -80 degrees C. QIAGEN kits were used to extract genomic DNA from the buffy coat specimens. There are 14 amino acids in the CDR3, from cysteine to phenylalanine inclusive. The DNA has 33 bases, all within the CDR3, and is read from base 1. Germline trimming: 4 bases from V, 4 bases from J; junction bases outside gene matches: 6. Via the germline V gene (reference sequence), CDR1 is SGHKS and CDR2 YYEKEE.

The TCR sequence derives from a woman aged 18 to 75 with a cervical HPV16 infection that either progressed to CIN3+ or cleared (not recorded which). This sequence uses TRBV5-5 and TRBJ1-2, and 8 junction bases match TRBD1. Sequenced input: blood buffy coat. The DNA read from the CDR3 is TGTGCCAGCAGCGGGACAGGTTCGACCTATGGC. This sequence encodes CASSGTGSTYG. The full CDR3 is CASSGTGSTYGYTF.